A selection of T cell receptor beta chains follows, all from one sample in a study of identifying expanded T cells in peripheral blood. The table came from immunoSEQ multiplex PCR; TCRdb's copy has only in-frame clones and leaves some out. The sample has about 100,000 clones; 85% to 90% are singletons. The sample taken for sequencing was blood. These receptors originate from a person between 18 and 70 years old in good health. Each CDR3 is given with its conserved first and last residue. Fields, in order: CDR3 DNA, CDR3 protein, D gene, CDR3 length, J gene, V gene, clone size. D genes are given only for firm matches. Clone size, where shown, is once, few, many, or a class for clones that have expanded.

DNA: TGCAGTGCTAGCAGAAACACTGAAGCTTTCTTT; CDR3: CSASRNTEAFF; D: NA; length: 11; J: TRBJ1-1; V: TRBV20-1; size: few
DNA: TGTGCCAGCAGCGTTCCTCGAGGGGGAGCTAACACCGGGGAGCTGTTTTTT; CDR3: CASSVPRGGANTGELFF; D: NA; length: 17; J: TRBJ2-2; V: TRBV9; size: NA
DNA: TGTGCCAGCAGTGCGGGGGATGATCAGCCCCAGCATTTT; CDR3: CASSAGDDQPQHF; D: NA; length: 13; J: TRBJ1-5; V: TRBV2; size: NA
DNA: TGTGCCAGCAGCTTAACCAGCGGGGGTCACCAAGAGACCCAGTACTTC; CDR3: CASSLTSGGHQETQYF; D: TRBD2; length: 16; J: TRBJ2-5; V: TRBV13; size: NA
DNA: TGTGCCAGCAGCTCGACCGCCTTAGCCAAAAACATTCAGTACTTC; CDR3: CASSSTALAKNIQYF; D: NA; length: 15; J: TRBJ2-4; V: TRBV7-2; size: NA
DNA: TGTGCCAGCAACCCTCCCTCGGGTAGCACAGATACGCAGTATTTT; CDR3: CASNPPSGSTDTQYF; D: NA; length: 15; J: TRBJ2-3; V: TRBV25-1; size: NA
DNA: TGCGCCAGCAGTGGCCAGGGGGCAGGGGGCTACACCTTC; CDR3: CASSGQGAGGYTF; D: TRBD1; length: 13; J: TRBJ1-2; V: TRBV10-2; size: NA
DNA: TGTGCCAGCAGCCTACAGTATTCACCCCTCCACTTT; CDR3: CASSLQYSPLHF; D: NA; length: 12; J: TRBJ1-6; V: TRBV27; size: NA
DNA: TGTGCCAGCAGTTACTCTGGCGGGGCTAATGAAAAACTGTTTTTT; CDR3: CASSYSGGANEKLFF; D: NA; length: 15; J: TRBJ1-4; V: TRBV6-6; size: NA
DNA: TGTGCCAGCAGCGCAGGAGGGGACAGGGAATACGAGCAGTACTTC; CDR3: CASSAGGDREYEQYF; D: TRBD1; length: 15; J: TRBJ2-7; V: TRBV9; size: NA
DNA: TGTGCCAGCAGTGAAGGGACAGATAAAGAGACCCAGTACTTC; CDR3: CASSEGTDKETQYF; D: NA; length: 14; J: TRBJ2-5; V: TRBV6-1; size: NA
DNA: TGTGCCAGCAGCTCCCTAGCGGGGGAATTGAGCTCCTACAATGAGCAGTTCTTC; CDR3: CASSSLAGELSSYNEQFF; D: TRBD2; length: 18; J: TRBJ2-1; V: TRBV5-4; size: NA
DNA: TGCGCCAGCAGCCGACCGAGCTCCTACAATGAGCAGTTCTTC; CDR3: CASSRPSSYNEQFF; D: NA; length: 14; J: TRBJ2-1; V: TRBV5-1; size: NA
DNA: TGTGCCAGCCGCATGGACCGGCCCTACGAGCAGTACTTC; CDR3: CASRMDRPYEQYF; D: NA; length: 13; J: TRBJ2-7; V: TRBV2; size: NA
DNA: TGTGCCAGTAGTATAGAGACAGGACAGGGTGAGACCCAGTACTTC; CDR3: CASSIETGQGETQYF; D: TRBD1; length: 15; J: TRBJ2-5; V: TRBV19; size: NA
DNA: TGTGCCAGCTCAAATACAGGTTTTAGCAATCAGCCCCAGCATTTT; CDR3: CASSNTGFSNQPQHF; D: NA; length: 15; J: TRBJ1-5; V: TRBV18; size: NA
DNA: TGTGCCAGCACCCTTGGGGGGGGCTCTGGGGAGACCCAGTACTTC; CDR3: CASTLGGGSGETQYF; D: NA; length: 15; J: TRBJ2-5; V: TRBV7-2; size: NA
DNA: TGTGCCAGCAGCTCCGGGACAGCCCAAGAGACCCAGTACTTC; CDR3: CASSSGTAQETQYF; D: TRBD1; length: 14; J: TRBJ2-5; V: TRBV6-5; size: once
DNA: TGTGCCACCAGCCACTTCCCAGGGGAGGAAGATACGCAGTATTTT; CDR3: CATSHFPGEEDTQYF; D: NA; length: 15; J: TRBJ2-3; V: TRBV15; size: NA
DNA: TGTGCCTGGACCGACTCGGTGGGCACTGAAGCTTTCTTT; CDR3: CAWTDSVGTEAFF; D: NA; length: 13; J: TRBJ1-1; V: TRBV30; size: NA
DNA: TGCAGCGTCAGGACAGAGCCCTCCTACGAGCAGTACTTC; CDR3: CSVRTEPSYEQYF; D: NA; length: 13; J: TRBJ2-7; V: TRBV29-1; size: few
DNA: TGTGCCAGCAGTGGCGGGGCACTCTCCCGTACAGGGGAGCTGTTTTTT; CDR3: CASSGGALSRTGELFF; D: NA; length: 16; J: TRBJ2-2; V: TRBV2; size: once
DNA: TGCGCCAGCAGCCCCAGGGGGAGCTCCTATAATTCACCCCTCCACTTT; CDR3: CASSPRGSSYNSPLHF; D: TRBD1; length: 16; J: TRBJ1-6; V: TRBV5-1; size: NA
DNA: TGTGCCAGCAGCTTGAATGAGGGGCGCTACGAGCAGTACTTC; CDR3: CASSLNEGRYEQYF; D: NA; length: 14; J: TRBJ2-7; V: TRBV5-4; size: NA
DNA: TGTGCCAGCAGACCGATGGACGATGAGCAGTTCTTC; CDR3: CASRPMDDEQFF; D: NA; length: 12; J: TRBJ2-1; V: TRBV7-9; size: NA
DNA: TGTGCCAGCAGTTACTCGAACCAAGTTTCCTACGAGCAGTACTTC; CDR3: CASSYSNQVSYEQYF; D: NA; length: 15; J: TRBJ2-7; V: TRBV6-5; size: NA